The rows below give T cell receptor beta chains drawn from one sample of a study of blood T cell repertoires in COVID-19. Sequencing was performed with immunoSEQ multiplex PCR; in TCRdb, only in-frame clones are kept and a portion is missing. This table holds over 150,000 clones, about 90% found once. Source material: peripheral blood. The receptors originated from a middle-aged man with acute or convalescent COVID-19. CDR3s include the opening cysteine and the closing phenylalanine or tryptophan. Each record gives: CDR3 DNA, CDR3 protein, J gene, D gene, V gene. A D gene is named only where the DNA matches it firmly.

DNA: TGTGCCATCGGACGTAGCGGGGGGCAGTACAATGAGCAGTTCTTC
CDR3: CAIGRSGGQYNEQFF
J: TRBJ2-1
D: TRBD2
V: TRBV10-3

DNA: TGTGCCAGCAGGGCGAGCTTTGGGGCCCCGGACTACACCTTC
CDR3: CASRASFGAPDYTF
J: TRBJ1-2
D: -
V: TRBV6-5

DNA: TGTGCCAGCAGCCCGACGGGGGGGCCGGGACTGAACACTGAAGCTTTCTTT
CDR3: CASSPTGGPGLNTEAFF
J: TRBJ1-1
D: -
V: TRBV7-6

DNA: TGTGCCACCAGTGACCCCTCCTCGCGGGGAACAGATACGCAGTATTTT
CDR3: CATSDPSSRGTDTQYF
J: TRBJ2-3
D: -
V: TRBV24-1

DNA: TGTGCCAGCACCTTCGGGGGGCAGCCCCAGCATTTT
CDR3: CASTFGGQPQHF
J: TRBJ1-5
D: -
V: TRBV28

DNA: TGTGCCAGCAGCATTCAAGGACAGGGGTCTTACAATGAGCAGTTCTTC
CDR3: CASSIQGQGSYNEQFF
J: TRBJ2-1
D: TRBD1
V: TRBV9

DNA: TGTGCCAGCAGTGTCCCCACTAGACACTCCTACGAGCAGTACTTC
CDR3: CASSVPTRHSYEQYF
J: TRBJ2-7
D: -
V: TRBV6-4

DNA: TGCGCCACCCAGGGGGCCTCCGGGGAGCTGTTTTTT
CDR3: CATQGASGELFF
J: TRBJ2-2
D: TRBD1
V: TRBV5-1

DNA: TGTGCCATCACGGGGGAGTTGGGCGGGAGGTTGGATGAGCAGTTCTTC
CDR3: CAITGELGGRLDEQFF
J: TRBJ2-1
D: TRBD2
V: TRBV10-3

DNA: TGTGCCAGTAGTATAGGACAGGGGGTGAACATTCAGTACTTC
CDR3: CASSIGQGVNIQYF
J: TRBJ2-4
D: TRBD1
V: TRBV19

DNA: TGTGCCAGCAGCTTAGGTAGTTCTGGAAACACCATATATTTT
CDR3: CASSLGSSGNTIYF
J: TRBJ1-3
D: -
V: TRBV11-2

DNA: TGTGCCAGCAGCGGAGGTTTCGCGGGAGTAAGGGACACCGGGGAGCTGTTTTTT
CDR3: CASSGGFAGVRDTGELFF
J: TRBJ2-2
D: TRBD2
V: TRBV9

DNA: TGTGCCAGCTCACCCGGGTTCCAAGAGACCCAGTACTTC
CDR3: CASSPGFQETQYF
J: TRBJ2-5
D: -
V: TRBV18